The following is a TCR beta chain sequence with its context. Its antigen is not identified. The sample comes from a study of cytomegalovirus exposure and HLA in healthy donors. At the level of the study: Earlier work reported 117 million unique TCR beta sequences from some 170 million T cells.

In the PCR, 60 Vbeta and 13 Jbeta primers were used. This table comes from immunoSEQ multiplex PCR, and its TCRdb copy is limited to in-frame clones, with some not included. The sample carries approximately 77,000 clones, 78% recorded once. Notes on the study in general: A likely sequencing artifact accounted for one observed cluster of highly shared sequence variants. The study assumed roughly uniform donor sequencing depth for presence/absence analyses. Cytomegalovirus status was reportedly diagnosed by the classifier with high sensitivity and specificity.

This CDR3 is built from 14 residues. The V gene end was trimmed by 6 bases and the J gene end by 4 bases; junction bases not matched to a gene: 7. Germline lookup yields CDR1 SGHTA and CDR2 FQGNSA. Sequenced sample: PBMCs. This receptor was taken from a man between 35 and 55 years old in good health and CMV-seronegative. V is TRBV7-2 and J is TRBJ1-2, with TRBD1 matching 8 bases. As DNA, the CDR3 is TGTGCCAGCAGGTTGACAGGGGATCGCTATGGCTACACCTTC. This gives the protein CASRLTGDRYGYTF.